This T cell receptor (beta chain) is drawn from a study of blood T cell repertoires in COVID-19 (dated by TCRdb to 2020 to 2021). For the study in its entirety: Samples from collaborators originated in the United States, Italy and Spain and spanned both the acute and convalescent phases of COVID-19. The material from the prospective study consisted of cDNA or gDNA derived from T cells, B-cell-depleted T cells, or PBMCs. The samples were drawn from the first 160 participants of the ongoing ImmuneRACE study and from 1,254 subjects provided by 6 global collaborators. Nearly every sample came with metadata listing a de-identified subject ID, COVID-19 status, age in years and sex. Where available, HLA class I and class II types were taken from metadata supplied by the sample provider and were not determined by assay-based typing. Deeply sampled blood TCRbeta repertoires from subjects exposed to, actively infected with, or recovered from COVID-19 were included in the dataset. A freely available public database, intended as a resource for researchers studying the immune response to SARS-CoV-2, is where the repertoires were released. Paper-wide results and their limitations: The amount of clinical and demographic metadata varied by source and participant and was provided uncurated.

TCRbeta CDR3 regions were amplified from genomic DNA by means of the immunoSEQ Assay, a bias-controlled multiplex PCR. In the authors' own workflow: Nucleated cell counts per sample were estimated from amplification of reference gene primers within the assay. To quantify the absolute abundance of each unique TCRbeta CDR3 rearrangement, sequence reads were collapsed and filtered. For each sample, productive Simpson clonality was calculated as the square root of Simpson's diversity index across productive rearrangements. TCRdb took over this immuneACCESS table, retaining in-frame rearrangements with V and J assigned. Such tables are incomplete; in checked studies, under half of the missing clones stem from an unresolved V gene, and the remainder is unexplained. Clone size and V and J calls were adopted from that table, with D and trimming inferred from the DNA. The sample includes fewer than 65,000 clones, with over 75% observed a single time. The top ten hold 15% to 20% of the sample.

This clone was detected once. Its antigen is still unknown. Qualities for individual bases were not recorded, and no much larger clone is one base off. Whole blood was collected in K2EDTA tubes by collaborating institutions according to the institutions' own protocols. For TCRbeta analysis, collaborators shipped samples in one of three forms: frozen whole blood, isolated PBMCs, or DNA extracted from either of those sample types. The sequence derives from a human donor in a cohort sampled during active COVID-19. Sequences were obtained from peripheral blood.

At the DNA level, the sequence is TGTGCCAGCAGCGCGCAGGGGGGGACAGGGATCCACGAGCAGTACTTC. Its protein product is CASSAQGGTGIHEQYF. Recombination connected TRBV11-3 to TRBJ2-7; the central 9 bases match TRBD1. As encoded in the germline V gene, CDR1 is SGHNT while CDR2 is YENEEA. The CDR3 numbers 16 residues from cysteine through phenylalanine. Just CDR3 DNA is preserved here, 48 bases in frame from base 1. Relative to germline, V is missing 5 bases and J is missing 5 bases, with 13 bases of the junction outside any gene match.